The 10 T cell receptor beta chains below were found in one sample sequenced in a study of blood T cell repertoires in COVID-19. Libraries were prepared by immunoSEQ multiplex PCR; TCRdb keeps only in-frame clonotypes and omits some of them. The sample has about 180,000 clones; 85% to 90% are singletons. Sequenced: peripheral blood. The source of these receptors is a woman in her 30s with active or convalescent COVID-19.

The chain recombines TRBV27 with TRBJ2-5; the match to TRBD2 covers 8 bases. V was clipped by 4 bases and J by 5 bases; unmatched bases: 6. The CDR3 spans 14 residues. The V gene's germline CDR1 is MNHEY and CDR2 SMNVEV (reference sequence). Written as DNA, the CDR3 is TGTGCCAGCAGTTATCTAGCGGGTGGGGAGACCCAGTACTTC. The encoded protein is CASSYLAGGETQYF.

This sequence joins TRBV20-1 and TRBJ2-7, with TRBD2 matching 8 bases. Germline assignment: CDR1 DFQATT and CDR2 SNEGSKA (reference sequence). The CDR3 spans 13 residues. J lost 2 bases, V lost 3 bases, and 3 bases had no gene match. The CDR3 protein is CSASSGTTYEQYF. The CDR3 DNA reads as TGCAGTGCTAGTAGCGGGACCACCTACGAGCAGTACTTC.

The chain combines TRBV2 with TRBJ1-6; a possible D gene is TRBD1 (5 bases). This CDR3 has 17 amino acids. Trimming removed 2 bases from V and 7 bases from J, with 18 bases in between. CDR1 SNHLY and CDR2 FYNNEI come from the germline V gene. The CDR3 bases are TGTGCCAGCAGTGAAAGGACGGCCACAGGCGGAAATTCACCCCTCCACTTT. Protein sequence: CASSERTATGGNSPLHF.

The CDR3 bases are TGTGCCAGCAGCTTAAACCCTATCCCCGGGGAGCTGTTTTTT. Its protein product is CASSLNPIPGELFF. The rearrangement joins TRBV7-2 to TRBJ2-2; no clear D. Trimming left V 2 bases short and J 6 bases short, with 10 bases between. The CDR3 is 14 residues long. Germline CDR1 is SGHTA and CDR2 is FQGNSA. The full variable domain, in which reference TRBV7-2 and TRBJ2-2 provide the parts outside the CDR3, is GAGVSQSPSNKVTEKGKDVELRCDPISGHTALYWYRQSLGQGLEFLIYFQGNSAPDKSGLPSDRFSAERTGGSVSTLTIQRTQQEDSAVYLCASSLNPIPGELFFGEGSRLTVL.

V is TRBV19 and J is TRBJ2-7; possibly TRBD1 for D (6 bases). Trimming left V 5 bases short and J 4 bases short, with 12 bases between. The CDR3 extends over 13 amino acids. CDR1 and CDR2 (germline): LNHDA, SQIVND (reference sequence). The CDR3 sequence: CASSVRQDYEQYF. CDR3 DNA sequence: TGTGCCAGTAGTGTAAGACAGGATTACGAGCAGTACTTC.

J is TRBJ1-4 and V is TRBV2; D is uncertain. CDR1 SNHLY and CDR2 FYNNEI come from the germline V gene. V was clipped by 8 bases and J by 0 bases, with 22 bases between them. The CDR3 loop spans 18 amino acids. The CDR3 is CASQDLTRGSATNEKLFF. In DNA form, the CDR3 reads TGTGCCAGCCAAGACCTCACTCGAGGCAGTGCAACTAATGAAAAACTGTTTTTT.

The CDR3 sequence is CASSGTGAGQPQHF. In nucleotides, the CDR3 is TGTGCCAGCTCAGGGACAGGGGCAGGTCAGCCCCAGCATTTT. This chain joins TRBV18 and TRBJ1-5; 10 nucleotides align to TRBD1. The CDR3 loop spans 14 amino acids. Germline loops: CDR1 KGHSH, CDR2 LQKENI. Germline trimming cut 5 bases from V and 6 bases from J; bases unmatched to any gene: 4.

The chain joins TRBV7-9 to TRBJ1-3; D remains unclear. Trimming shortened V by 5 bases and J by 3 bases, and 11 bases separated the two germline ends. CDR3 length: 14 residues. The germline V gene has CDR1 SEHNR and CDR2 FQNEAQ (reference sequence). The CDR3 DNA reads TGTGCCAGCAGCCTGAGCCTGAGTGGAAACACCATATATTTT. The encoded protein is CASSLSLSGNTIYF.

The chain carries TRBV27 and TRBJ1-5; D gene uncertain. The CDR3 length is 14 residues. Germline V lookup: CDR1 MNHEY, CDR2 SMNVEV (reference sequence). The V end was cut by 0 bases, the J end by 4 bases, with 7 bases between. The CDR3 sequence is CASSLSLLNQPQHF. Written as DNA, the CDR3 is TGTGCCAGCAGTTTATCACTGCTAAATCAGCCCCAGCATTTT.

The chain links TRBV5-1 to TRBJ1-3; TRBD1 is a possible D gene (6 bases). Trimming stripped 5 bases from V and 3 bases from J, with 15 bases between. The CDR3 covers 15 residues. The germline CDR1 and CDR2 sequences are SGHRS and YFSETQ. The CDR3 protein is CASSPDRFDGNTIYF. The CDR3 region has the DNA TGCGCCAGCAGTCCTGACAGGTTCGATGGAAACACCATATATTTT.